A single sample is the source of the 23 T cell receptor beta chains below, sequenced in a study of T cell repertoires in cytomegalovirus infection. These TCRs' antigens remain unknown. TCRdb called the reads again in MiXCR, with one record for every CDR3 protein. The sample includes 450,000 to 600,000 distinct CDR3 sequences, about 42% of them seen just once. Sequencing was performed on cultured PBMCs, taken from culture after CMV antigen stimulation. Source of these receptors: a human donor in good health (CMV status not recorded). Some clones in this sample may be carry-over from other donors' samples.

The V gene is TRBV20-1, the J gene TRBJ2-3; no firm D call. CDR3 length: 14 amino acids. From germline, CDR1 is DFQATT and CDR2 SNEGSKA (reference sequence). V was shortened by 1 base and J by 4 bases, with 12 bases between the two germline ends. The CDR3 here is CSARVGIPADTQYF. CDR3 DNA sequence: TGCAGTGCTAGAGTGGGTATACCAGCAGATACGCAGTATTTT.

V gene TRBV30 combines with J gene TRBJ2-1; 12 bases match TRBD2. This CDR3 spans 19 amino acids. V lost 4 bases and J lost 7; bases outside the gene matches: 20. Germline V lookup: CDR1 GTSNPN, CDR2 SVGIG (reference sequence). The CDR3 DNA sequence: TGTGCCTGGATTCCCCGGTGGGACAGGGGCGGACTAGCGGGAAATGAGCAGTTCTTC. Translated, it gives CAWIPRWDRGGLAGNEQFF.

The V and J genes are TRBV7-6 and TRBJ1-1, with D uncertain. Germline CDR1 reads SGHVS; CDR2 reads FNYEAQ. The CDR3 consists of 13 residues. V was trimmed by 5 bases and J by 3 bases, leaving 10 bases between them. CDR3: CASSPSGDTEAFF. The CDR3 DNA follows: TGTGCCAGCAGCCCCAGTGGGGACACTGAAGCTTTCTTT.

This clonotype showed up just a few times. The V gene is TRBV7-2, the J gene TRBJ2-3, with D tentatively TRBD2 (6 bases). Trimming stripped 7 bases from V and 2 bases from J, with 13 bases between. Germline V gene sequence: CDR1 SGHTA, CDR2 FQGNSA. The CDR3 runs 14 residues. The CDR3 bases are TGTGCCAGCAATCCGGGACTTCACACAGATACGCAGTATTTT. Translating gives CASNPGLHTDTQYF.

The chain is built from TRBV5-1 and TRBJ2-5, with D uncertain. The CDR3 is made up of 13 amino acids. Trimming removed 4 bases from V and 2 bases from J, with 9 bases in between. In germline, CDR1 is SGHRS, CDR2 YFSETQ. The CDR3, as DNA: TGCGCCAGCAGCCAATATCTACAAGAGACCCAGTACTTC. As protein: CASSQYLQETQYF.

The chain recombines TRBV28 with TRBJ1-5; D is unclear. Germline V lookup: CDR1 MDHEN, CDR2 SYDVKM. V lost 7 bases and J 0 bases, leaving 22 bases between the germline ends. The CDR3 contains 18 residues. CDR3 nucleotide sequence: TGTGCCAGCAATCAGGTCCCAACCGGACTCGTTAGCAATCAGCCCCAGCATTTT. It specifies CASNQVPTGLVSNQPQHF.

The V call is TRBV12-3 or TRBV12-4, the J call TRBJ1-1; D gene unclear. Trimming took off 6 bases at V and 1 base at J, with 12 bases between the two ends. This CDR3 spans 14 amino acids. This CDR3 reads CASSIRMGNTEAFF. CDR3 bases: TGTGCCAGCAGCATACGGATGGGGAACACTGAAGCTTTCTTT.

In DNA form, the CDR3 reads TGCAGTGCTAGTGGCAGGGTGAACTACGAGCAGTACTTC. Protein: CSASGRVNYEQYF. The V call is TRBV20-1, the J call TRBJ2-7; a weak D match, TRBD1 (5 bases). CDR3 length: 13 residues. V was clipped by 3 bases and J by 3 bases, with 12 bases between them. Germline CDR1 reads DFQATT; CDR2 reads SNEGSKA (reference sequence).

This clonotype was seen only a few times. The chain employs TRBV11-1 and TRBJ2-1; 8 nucleotides align to TRBD2. This CDR3 is 13 amino acids long. Germline loops: CDR1 SGHAT, CDR2 FQDESV (reference sequence). The junction had 5 bases not matched to a gene; V was cut back by 6 bases and J by 7 bases. The CDR3 DNA follows: TGTGCCAGCAGAACCGGGACTAGGAATGAGCAGTTCTTC. It codes for CASRTGTRNEQFF.

This clonotype was seen ten or more times. This chain links TRBV7-2 with TRBJ2-5; TRBD2 might be the D (7 bases). The CDR3 extends over 14 amino acids. V was trimmed by 5 bases and J by 2 bases, leaving 12 bases between them. Germline CDR1 is SGHTA and CDR2 is FQGNSA. The DNA of the CDR3 is TGTGCCAGCAGCCCGGGGGGCCTACAAGAGACCCAGTACTTC. Translation: CASSPGGLQETQYF.

This clonotype has just a few counts. The V call is TRBV7-2, the J call TRBJ2-2; 14 bases line up with TRBD2. Germline V lookup: CDR1 SGHTA, CDR2 FQGNSA. The ends lost 4 bases at V and 6 bases at J; junction bases unmatched: 1. The CDR3 is 15 residues long. CDR3 in DNA: TGTGCCAGCAGCTCGGGACTAGCGGGGGCCGGGGAGCTGTTTTTT. It translates to CASSSGLAGAGELFF. Combining the CDR3 with reference TRBV7-2 and TRBJ2-2 gives the whole variable domain GAGVSQSPSNKVTEKGKDVELRCDPISGHTALYWYRQSLGQGLEFLIYFQGNSAPDKSGLPSDRFSAERTGGSVSTLTIQRTQQEDSAVYLCASSSGLAGAGELFFGEGSRLTVL.

There are a few counts of this clonotype. The chain uses TRBV11-2 and TRBJ2-1; D might be TRBD1 (6 bases). Germline V gene sequence: CDR1 SGHAT, CDR2 FQNNGV. With 1 base removed from V and 9 bases from J, the gap between germline ends came to 13 bases. This CDR3 spans 14 amino acids. In nucleotides, the CDR3 is TGTGCCAGCAGCTTAGTCCAGGGGAAGGGTGAGCAGTTCTTC. Translation gives CASSLVQGKGEQFF.

The table lists this clonotype with a few counts. The chain combines TRBV27 with TRBJ2-5; D possibly matches TRBD1 or TRBD2 (6 bases each). Germline V gene lookup returns CDR1 MNHEY and CDR2 SMNVEV (reference sequence). The CDR3 has 14 residues. Trimming pared 4 bases from V and 4 bases from J, leaving 13 bases between. In DNA, the CDR3 is TGTGCCAGCAGTTCGGGCAGGGGAGGAGAGACCCAGTACTTC. It is translated as CASSSGRGGETQYF.

This clonotype was recorded a few times. V usage is TRBV18 and J usage is TRBJ1-6; possibly TRBD1 for D (5 bases). V lost 5 bases to trimming and J lost 5 bases, with 7 bases between them. This CDR3 contains 13 residues. The germline V gene encodes CDR1 KGHSH and CDR2 LQKENI. CDR3 loop: CASSGTDNSPLHF. The CDR3 coding sequence is TGTGCCAGCTCAGGGACCGATAATTCACCCCTCCACTTT. Combining the CDR3 with reference TRBV18 and TRBJ1-6 gives the whole variable domain NAGVMQNPRHLVRRRGQEARLRCSPMKGHSHVYWYRQLPEEGLKFMVYLQKENIIDESGMPKERFSAEFPKEGPSILRIQQVVRGDSAAYFCASSGTDNSPLHFGNGTRLTVT.

This clonotype was found a few times. The chain joins TRBV12-3 or TRBV12-4 to TRBJ2-7, with D unclear. The CDR3 runs 11 residues. V lost 6 bases, J lost 5 bases, and 8 bases lay in between. CDR3 residues: CASSLTNEQYF. The CDR3 DNA reads as TGTGCCAGCAGCCTGACCAACGAGCAGTACTTC.

The rearrangement joins TRBV28 to TRBJ1-1, with 9 bases lining up with TRBD1. CDR1 and CDR2 (germline): MDHEN, SYDVKM. The CDR3 sequence is 15 residues long. The ends lost 6 bases at V and 10 bases at J; junction bases unmatched: 15. CDR3 DNA sequence: TGTGCCAGCAGCCGAACCGGGACAGGGTCATCCGGAGCTTTCTTT. Its translation is CASSRTGTGSSGAFF.

The CDR3 bases are TGTGCCAGCAGCCCACCGTCCAGCGGGAGTGATACGCAGTATTTT. Its protein is CASSPPSSGSDTQYF. The chain joins TRBV6-2 or TRBV6-3 to TRBJ2-3; 8 bases are shared with TRBD2. In germline, CDR1 is MNHEY, CDR2 SVGEGT. The CDR3 is 15 amino acids. The V segment lost 6 bases and the J segment 6 bases; nucleotides outside the gene matches: 11.

This clonotype was recorded a few times. The rearrangement joins TRBV7-9 to TRBJ2-1; 8 positions match TRBD2. The CDR3 spans 16 residues. Germline V CDR1 and CDR2: SEHNR, FQNEAQ (reference sequence). J lost 1 base, V lost 5 bases, and 7 bases had no gene match. The CDR3 sequence is CASSPSGRRSYNEQFF. CDR3 nucleotide sequence: TGTGCCAGCAGCCCGAGCGGGAGACGGTCCTACAATGAGCAGTTCTTC. Full variable domain (missing parts from reference TRBV7-9 and TRBJ2-1): DTGVSQNPRHKITKRGQNVTFRCDPISEHNRLYWYRQTLGQGPEFLTYFQNEAQLEKSRLLSDRFSAERPKGSFSTLEIQRTEQGDSAMYLCASSPSGRRSYNEQFFGPGTRLTVL.

The chain joins TRBV20-1 to TRBJ2-3; D possibly corresponds to TRBD1 (5 bases). The CDR3 covers 15 residues. V shed 4 bases and J shed 4 bases, with 18 bases lying between them. Germline V gene data show CDR1 as DFQATT and CDR2 as SNEGSKA (reference sequence). CDR3 amino acids: CSAIPGFRGPDTQYF. CDR3 sequence (DNA): TGCAGTGCTATCCCAGGGTTTAGGGGCCCAGATACGCAGTATTTT.

The V and J genes are TRBV7-6 and TRBJ2-5, with a weak D call TRBD1 (6 bases). The V end lost 3 bases, the J end lost 2 bases, and 10 bases lay between the germline ends. This CDR3 spans 14 amino acids. Germline CDR1 SGHVS, CDR2 FNYEAQ. Here the CDR3 reads CASSFQGNQETQYF. CDR3 coding DNA: TGTGCCAGCAGCTTCCAGGGGAATCAAGAGACCCAGTACTTC. The complete variable domain, with remaining parts taken from reference TRBV7-6 and TRBJ2-5, reads GAGVSQSPRYKVTKRGQDVALRCDPISGHVSLYWYRQALGQGPEFLTYFNYEAQQDKSGLPNDRFSAERPEGSISTLTIQRTEQRDSAMYRCASSFQGNQETQYFGPGTRLLVL.

This clonotype appeared a few times. The rearrangement joins TRBV7-9 to TRBJ2-7; possible D gene TRBD1, 5 bases. V shed 3 bases and J shed 0 bases, with 9 bases lying between them. The CDR3 is 14 residues long. Germline V gene data show CDR1 as SEHNR and CDR2 as FQNEAQ (reference sequence). CDR3 protein: CASSFLTGSYEQYF. The CDR3 nucleotides read TGTGCCAGCAGCTTCTTAACAGGCTCCTACGAGCAGTACTTC.

This rearrangement joins TRBV11-2 to TRBJ1-2; the D gene is possibly TRBD1 (5 bases). Between the trimmed V and J ends, which lost 4 bases and 6 bases, there was a span of 18 bases. The CDR3 loop spans 15 amino acids. The germline V gene has CDR1 SGHAT and CDR2 FQNNGV. CDR3 sequence: CASSSVRTPKDGYTF. CDR3 bases: TGTGCCAGCAGCTCCGTTCGGACACCAAAAGATGGCTACACCTTC.

This clonotype was detected ten times or more. The gene calls are TRBV7-2 and TRBJ2-7; no clear D gene. The CDR3 has 16 amino acids. CDR1 is SGHTA and CDR2 is FQGNSA in the germline V gene. V lost 3 bases and J 1 base, leaving 16 bases between the germline ends. CDR3 DNA: TGTGCCAGCAGCTTCACCTCGGGCCCCGAATCCTACGAGCAGTACTTC. This codes for CASSFTSGPESYEQYF.